These 21 T cell receptor beta chains were all obtained from the same sample, sequenced in a study of beta chain features in type 1 diabetes. The isolated RNA, all of it, was reverse transcribed, so expressed TCRB transcripts were what got sequenced. Libraries were prepared by immunoSEQ multiplex PCR; TCRdb keeps only in-frame clonotypes and omits some of them. This table holds 150,000 or so clones, roughly 9% found once. Sequenced input: central memory CD4+ T cells from blood. The receptors come from a woman in her late teens or twenties in good health.

This clone was seen more than once but under ten times. The DNA for the CDR3 is TGTGCCTGGAGGACAGGGGGCGGTTATAGCAATCAGCCCCAGCATTTT. Translation gives CAWRTGGGYSNQPQHF. The gene calls are TRBV30 and TRBJ1-5, with 10 bases matching TRBD1. The CDR3 has 16 residues. J gave up 0 bases and V 3 bases, and 5 bases lay outside the gene matches. Per germline, CDR1 GTSNPN and CDR2 SVGIG (reference sequence).

This clone was counted between two and nine times. The V call is TRBV5-6, the J call TRBJ1-5; TRBD1 aligns across 7 bases. J lost 7 bases, V lost 4 bases, and 8 bases had no gene match. CDR3 length: 14 residues. The germline CDR1 and CDR2 sequences are SGHDT and YYEEEE. This CDR3 is CASSNLRGPQPQHF. DNA of the CDR3: TGTGCCAGCAGCAACTTAAGGGGGCCCCAGCCCCAGCATTTT. The full variable domain, completed using reference TRBV5-6 and TRBJ1-5, is DAGVTQSPTHLIKTRGQQVTLRCSPKSGHDTVSWYQQALGQGPQFIFQYYEEEERQRGNFPDRFSGHQFPNYSSELNVNALLLGDSALYLCASSNLRGPQPQHFGDGTRLSIL.

This clone was seen a few times. This chain joins TRBV29-1 and TRBJ1-1; D remains unclear. V was pared by 4 bases and J by 0 bases, with 15 bases between. The CDR3 covers 15 residues. The germline V gene has CDR1 SQVTM and CDR2 ANQGSEA. CDR3 bases: TGCAGCGTTGCAGTCCAGGCGGGGATGAACACTGAAGCTTTCTTT. Translating gives CSVAVQAGMNTEAFF.

This clone occurred a few times. The J gene is TRBJ2-1, the V gene TRBV27, with D possibly being TRBD2 (5 bases). From germline, CDR1 is MNHEY and CDR2 SMNVEV (reference sequence). Trimming shortened V by 0 bases and J by 9 bases, and 6 bases separated the two germline ends. The CDR3 totals 12 residues. The CDR3 nucleotides are TGTGCCAGCAGTTTATCGGCGGGTGAGCAGTTCTTC. As protein: CASSLSAGEQFF.

This clone was seen only a few times. The sample carries other DNA sequences with the same CDR3. The chain joins TRBV6-6 to TRBJ2-3; TRBD2 matches at 7 bases. This CDR3 spans 15 amino acids. CDR1 is MNHNY, CDR2 SVGAGI, per germline (reference sequence). V shed 4 bases and J 0 bases; nucleotides not matched to a gene: 4. The CDR3 loop reads CASSSLARSTDTQYF. The DNA of the CDR3 is TGTGCCAGCAGTTCACTAGCGAGGAGCACAGATACGCAGTATTTT.

This clone came up a few times. V gene TRBV6-1 combines with J gene TRBJ1-2, with unresolved D. Germline V gene data show CDR1 as MNHNS and CDR2 as SASEGT. Trimming left V 7 bases short and J 2 bases short, with 8 bases between. The CDR3 contains 12 residues. The CDR3 region is CASNNPNYGYTF. The CDR3, as DNA: TGTGCCAGCAACAACCCCAACTATGGCTACACCTTC.

This chain connects TRBV19 to TRBJ2-1; no firm D call. V was shortened by 7 bases and J by 5 bases, with 6 bases between the two germline ends. The germline V gene has CDR1 LNHDA and CDR2 SQIVND (reference sequence). The CDR3 covers 11 residues. The CDR3 DNA reads as TGTGCCAGTACGAGGAACAATGAGCAGTTCTTC. Residues: CASTRNNEQFF.

In DNA form, the CDR3 reads TGTGCCAGCAGCTTAGCGAGTCGCTACAATGAGCAGTTCTTC. Its translation: CASSLASRYNEQFF. The chain has TRBV7-9 and TRBJ2-1; D gene unclear. The V gene lost 0 bases and the J gene lost 3 bases, with 6 bases spanning the gap. There are 14 residues in the CDR3. Germline CDR1 SEHNR, CDR2 FQNEAQ (reference sequence).

This clone has more than one count but fewer than ten. The chain joins TRBV6-5 to TRBJ1-2, with 7 bases identical to TRBD1. The CDR3 length is 14 residues. The V segment lost 5 bases and the J segment 2 bases; nucleotides outside the gene matches: 5. Germline CDR1 is MNHEY and CDR2 is SVGAGI. CDR3 sequence (DNA): TGTGCCAGCAGTAAGGGACAGCTAAACTATGGCTACACCTTC. This gives the protein CASSKGQLNYGYTF.

This clone was found many times. The chain recombines TRBV27 with TRBJ1-2; unclear D gene. The V and J ends lost 0 bases and 6 bases respectively, with 11 bases between them. This CDR3 region has 14 residues. Germline assignment: CDR1 MNHEY and CDR2 SMNVEV (reference sequence). The CDR3 loop is CASSLSSGGDGYTF. The CDR3 region has the DNA TGTGCCAGCAGTTTATCTAGCGGAGGAGATGGCTACACCTTC.

V usage is TRBV6-1 and J usage is TRBJ1-2; TRBD1 is a possible D gene (6 bases). V dropped 5 bases and J dropped 7 bases, with 14 bases sitting between them. CDR3 length equals 13 residues. Germline CDR1 and CDR2: MNHNS and SASEGT. This chain's CDR3 is CASSLGTISGYTF. CDR3 coding DNA: TGTGCCAGCAGTTTAGGGACAATCTCTGGCTACACCTTC.

The J gene is TRBJ1-1, the V gene TRBV12-5, with D tentatively TRBD1 (6 bases). The CDR3 sequence is 14 residues long. Germline CDR1 LGHNT, CDR2 FRNRAP. Trimming left V 7 bases short and J 1 base short, with 13 bases between. The chain's CDR3 is CASAQPGQNTEAFF. For the CDR3, the DNA is TGTGCTAGTGCCCAACCGGGACAGAACACTGAAGCTTTCTTT.

There are a few counts of this clone. The chain has TRBV18 and TRBJ2-7, with a tentative D call TRBD2 (5 bases). The CDR3 is 16 amino acids. Germline CDR1 is KGHSH and CDR2 is LQKENI. The germline V and J ends were trimmed by 0 bases and 0 bases, with 12 bases remaining between them. Here the CDR3 reads CASSPPSSGSSYEQYF. The DNA of the CDR3 is TGTGCCAGCTCACCACCGTCTTCGGGATCCTCCTACGAGCAGTACTTC.

The table lists this clone with a few counts. V usage is TRBV29-1 and J usage is TRBJ1-5, with TRBD1 matching 7 bases. This CDR3 is built from 14 residues. The germline gives CDR1 SQVTM, CDR2 ANQGSEA. V gave up 7 bases and J gave up 3 bases; unmatched junction bases: 9. The chain's CDR3 is CSAAPGTDNQPQHF. In nucleotides, the CDR3 is TGCAGCGCAGCCCCCGGGACAGACAATCAGCCCCAGCATTTT. The full variable domain, with the rest looked up from reference TRBV29-1 and TRBJ1-5, is SAVISQKPSRDICQRGTSLTIQCQVDSQVTMMFWYRQQPGQSLTLIATANQGSEATYESGFVIDKFPISRPNLTFSTLTVSNMSPEDSSIYLCSAAPGTDNQPQHFGDGTRLSIL.

This clone has more than one count but fewer than ten. V usage is TRBV11-3 and J usage is TRBJ1-1; 7 nucleotides line up with TRBD1. The J segment lost 3 bases and the V segment lost 5 bases, leaving 6 bases of the junction unmatched. The CDR3 length is 14 residues. CDR1 is SGHNT and CDR2 is YENEEA in the germline V gene. The CDR3 DNA follows: TGTGCCAGCAGCCTTACAGGACAGGACACTGAAGCTTTCTTT. Amino acid sequence: CASSLTGQDTEAFF. Combining the CDR3 with reference TRBV11-3 and TRBJ1-1 gives the whole variable domain EAGVVQSPRYKIIEKKQPVAFWCNPISGHNTLYWYLQNLGQGPELLIRYENEEAVDDSQLPKDRFSAERLKGVDSTLKIQPAELGDSAVYLCASSLTGQDTEAFFGQGTRLTVV.

The sample holds a few counts of this clone. The chain joins TRBV7-2 to TRBJ1-1, with D perhaps TRBD1 (6 bases). The germline gives CDR1 SGHTA, CDR2 FQGNSA. The CDR3 loop spans 14 amino acids. Trimming stripped 1 base from V and 3 bases from J, with 9 bases between. Written as DNA, the CDR3 is TGTGCCAGCAGCTTAGACAGGGTGCACACTGAAGCTTTCTTT. This sequence encodes CASSLDRVHTEAFF. The complete variable domain, with remaining parts taken from reference TRBV7-2 and TRBJ1-1, reads GAGVSQSPSNKVTEKGKDVELRCDPISGHTALYWYRQSLGQGLEFLIYFQGNSAPDKSGLPSDRFSAERTGGSVSTLTIQRTQQEDSAVYLCASSLDRVHTEAFFGQGTRLTVV.

DNA for the CDR3: TGTGCCTACAGGGAAAACACTGAAGCTTTCTTT. It codes for CAYRENTEAFF. The chain combines TRBV30 with TRBJ1-1; possibly TRBD1 for D (6 bases). The CDR3 contains 11 residues. Trimming shortened V by 7 bases and J by 2 bases, and 8 bases separated the two germline ends. The V gene's germline CDR1 is GTSNPN and CDR2 SVGIG (reference sequence).

In this sample, this clone turned up many times. The rearrangement joins TRBV2 to TRBJ2-3; tentative D call: TRBD1 (6 bases). Germline V gene sequence: CDR1 SNHLY, CDR2 FYNNEI. V shed 3 bases and J shed 5 bases, with 12 bases lying between them. The CDR3 is 14 amino acids. CDR3 region: CASSDSGVEDTQYF. CDR3 nucleotide sequence: TGTGCCAGCAGTGATTCAGGGGTGGAAGATACGCAGTATTTT.

The chain uses TRBV10-3 and TRBJ1-1; a possible D gene is TRBD1 (6 bases). V lost 2 bases, J lost 4 bases, and 11 bases lay in between. This CDR3 has 14 residues. Germline lookup yields CDR1 ENHRY and CDR2 SYGVKD. The CDR3 loop reads CAISERTVGTEAFF. CDR3 coding DNA: TGTGCCATCAGTGAGAGGACAGTAGGCACTGAAGCTTTCTTT.

The V gene is TRBV11-2, the J gene TRBJ2-1; 8 positions agree with TRBD2. The CDR3 totals 14 residues. J was trimmed by 8 bases and V by 2 bases; bases with no gene match: 5. Germline assignment: CDR1 SGHAT and CDR2 FQNNGV. The CDR3 DNA sequence: TGTGCCAGCAGCTTATCACCGGGGGGGGATGAGCAGTTCTTC. This encodes CASSLSPGGDEQFF.

This clone showed up just a few times. J is TRBJ2-5 and V is TRBV25-1; 11 bases agree with TRBD2. Germline lookup yields CDR1 MGHDK and CDR2 SYGVNS. J gave up 2 bases and V 6 bases, and 8 bases lay outside the gene matches. CDR3 size: 16 residues. The CDR3 bases are TGTGCCAGCAGATCAGGAGCTAGCGGGGGGCAAGAGACCCAGTACTTC. Translated, it gives CASRSGASGGQETQYF. Variable domain in full (rest from reference TRBV25-1 and TRBJ2-5): EADIYQTPRYLVIGTGKKITLECSQTMGHDKMYWYQQDPGMELHLIHYSYGVNSTEKGDLSSESTVSRIRTEHFPLTLESARPSHTSQYLCASRSGASGGQETQYFGPGTRLLVL.